The source of this TCR beta chain is a study of CD8 T cells in ankylosing spondylitis. Study-wide results and caveats: From matched ankylosing spondylitis synovial fluid, disease-linked clones were reportedly recovered at significantly enriched levels.

Researchers built TCR beta libraries using quantitative 5'-RACE with molecular barcodes. TCRdb re-analysed the 5' RACE reads in MiXCR, keeping a single row per CDR3 protein. The table shows 130,000 or so distinct CDR3 sequences, with about 6.4% occurring only once. Germline V gives CDR1 SNHLY, CDR2 FYNNEI. The CDR3 extends over 11 amino acids. V lost 4 bases and J 5 bases, leaving 5 bases between the germline ends. This clonotype was picked up many times. Its antigen is undetermined. The chain uses TRBV2 and TRBJ1-1; D not certain. This receptor was taken from a male donor with ankylosing spondylitis or in good health (not recorded which). The source material was blood, either unsorted or a sorted T cell fraction (not recorded which). CDR3 DNA: TGTGCCAGCAGTGGGCGGACTGAAGCTTTCTTT. Its translation: CASSGRTEAFF. Drawing the rest from reference TRBV2 and TRBJ1-1, the complete variable domain is EPEVTQTPSHQVTQMGQEVILRCVPISNHLYFYWYRQILGQKVEFLVSFYNNEISEKSEIFDDQFSVERPDGSNFTLKIRSTKLEDSAMYFCASSGRTEAFFGQGTRLTVV.